This T cell receptor (beta chain) was sequenced in a study of OX40 agonist ivuxolimab in advanced cancers. Turning to the study itself: Intravenous ivuxolimab at 0.01 to 10 mg/kg was given to patients every 2 weeks. Partial responses, seen in three patients, involved one hepatocellular carcinoma and two cutaneous melanomas.

On this clone: What it recognizes is unknown.

Study results and limitations: On average, CD8+ T cells had more expanded clones than CD4+. Among the lowest peripheral clonal expansion occurred in 0.1-3.0 mg/kg partial responders.

Using immunoSEQ multiplex PCR, the repertoire was profiled, and TCRdb retains in-frame clones only, with some absent. The table lists under 65,000 clones, about 90% of them singletons. This specimen consisted of CD4+ or CD8+ T cells sorted from blood, obtained in a trial of the OX40 agonist ivuxolimab. The receptor comes from an adult with an advanced solid tumor such as melanoma, head and neck, liver or kidney cancer.

CDR3 region: CASSEGSTSGVLYEQYF. The CDR3 DNA reads TGTGCCAGCAGTGAAGGTTCGACTAGCGGGGTTCTCTACGAGCAGTACTTC. The chain has TRBV6-1 and TRBJ2-7; 11 bases are shared with TRBD2. This CDR3 is 17 amino acids long. The ends lost 1 base at V and 3 bases at J; junction bases unmatched: 8. Germline V gene lookup returns CDR1 MNHNS and CDR2 SASEGT.